These T cell receptor beta chains were read from a single sample in a study of technical replicates of blood from a handful of donors. Using immunoSEQ multiplex PCR, the repertoire was profiled, and TCRdb retains in-frame clones only, with some absent. The table has tens of thousands of clones, 90% seen once; the top ten hold 4.7%. The sequencing sample was made of PBMCs. Receptor source: a human donor in good health. Some clones in this sample may be carry-over from other donors' samples. Each CDR3 is given with its conserved first and last residue. The D gene is left open where the match is weak. The size field is filled for only some rows; it gives once, few, many or a size class.

CDR3 DNA: TGTGCCAGCAGCCACGAGACTAGCGGGGCGAACACCGGGGAGCTGTTTTTT
CDR3 protein: CASSHETSGANTGELFF
clone size: .
J gene: TRBJ2-2
D gene: TRBD2
V gene: TRBV14

CDR3 DNA: TGTGCCACCAGCCCTAGAGTATCAGGGATTAATTCACCCCTCCACTTT
CDR3 protein: CATSPRVSGINSPLHF
clone size: .
J gene: TRBJ1-6
D gene: .
V gene: TRBV15

CDR3 DNA: TGCGCCAGCAGCCAATCCCCTCCTGGACAGGCCAACACTGAAGCTTTCTTT
CDR3 protein: CASSQSPPGQANTEAFF
clone size: many
J gene: TRBJ1-1
D gene: TRBD1
V gene: TRBV4-3

CDR3 DNA: TGCGCCAGCAGCCAAGGGTGGACAGACATGAACACTGAAGCTTTCTTT
CDR3 protein: CASSQGWTDMNTEAFF
clone size: once
J gene: TRBJ1-1
D gene: .
V gene: TRBV4-1

CDR3 DNA: TGTGCCAGCAGCTTAGCGGGACAGGCTCGACTCCAAGCGGGCGAGCAGTACTTC
CDR3 protein: CASSLAGQARLQAGEQYF
clone size: .
J gene: TRBJ2-7
D gene: TRBD1
V gene: TRBV7-2

CDR3 DNA: TGTGCCAGCAGCGTATGGGGGGGGCTTCCACACACAGATACGCAGTATTTT
CDR3 protein: CASSVWGGLPHTDTQYF
clone size: .
J gene: TRBJ2-3
D gene: .
V gene: TRBV9

CDR3 DNA: TGCGCCAGCAGCTCTAGCGGGAGGCGAGAAGAGACCCAGTACTTC
CDR3 protein: CASSSSGRREETQYF
clone size: .
J gene: TRBJ2-5
D gene: TRBD2
V gene: TRBV5-1

CDR3 DNA: TGTGCCAGCAGTGGAGATCCGCCAGGGTATGTTGGCTACACCTTC
CDR3 protein: CASSGDPPGYVGYTF
clone size: .
J gene: TRBJ1-2
D gene: .
V gene: TRBV2

CDR3 DNA: TGTGCCAGCAGTGAAACAGCTGGCCGTGGTAATGAGCAGTTCTTC
CDR3 protein: CASSETAGRGNEQFF
clone size: .
J gene: TRBJ2-1
D gene: .
V gene: TRBV25-1

CDR3 DNA: TGCGCCAGCAGCCAAGATATTACGGGAAACTACGAGCAGTACTTC
CDR3 protein: CASSQDITGNYEQYF
clone size: once
J gene: TRBJ2-7
D gene: .
V gene: TRBV5-4

CDR3 DNA: TGTGCCAGCAGCGTAGATGTCGTGGAGACCCAGTACTTC
CDR3 protein: CASSVDVVETQYF
clone size: .
J gene: TRBJ2-5
D gene: .
V gene: TRBV9

CDR3 DNA: TGTGCCAGCAGGAAGACAGGGGGCCGAAACTATGGCTACACCTTC
CDR3 protein: CASRKTGGRNYGYTF
clone size: .
J gene: TRBJ1-2
D gene: TRBD1
V gene: TRBV6-5

CDR3 DNA: TGCGCCAGCAGCTTGCAAGGAGCAGATACGCAGTATTTT
CDR3 protein: CASSLQGADTQYF
clone size: .
J gene: TRBJ2-3
D gene: .
V gene: TRBV5-1

CDR3 DNA: TGTGCCAGCAGTAACGGACGGCGGGGGCTCTCCTACAATGAGCAGTTCTTC
CDR3 protein: CASSNGRRGLSYNEQFF
clone size: .
J gene: TRBJ2-1
D gene: .
V gene: TRBV7-9

CDR3 DNA: TGTGCCAGCAGCTTAGGGGGGCCTAGCACAGATACGCAGTATTTT
CDR3 protein: CASSLGGPSTDTQYF
clone size: .
J gene: TRBJ2-3
D gene: .
V gene: TRBV7-9

CDR3 DNA: TGTGCCAGTAGTATAGAGGGCGGGAGCTACGAGCAGTACTTC
CDR3 protein: CASSIEGGSYEQYF
clone size: .
J gene: TRBJ2-7
D gene: TRBD2
V gene: TRBV19

CDR3 DNA: TGTGCCAGTAGCATAGATCGGGGGAAGTACGAGCAGTACTTC
CDR3 protein: CASSIDRGKYEQYF
clone size: few
J gene: TRBJ2-7
D gene: .
V gene: TRBV19

CDR3 DNA: TGCGCCAGCAGCTACTACAGCGGGGGGCAAGAGACCCAGTACTTC
CDR3 protein: CASSYYSGGQETQYF
clone size: few
J gene: TRBJ2-5
D gene: TRBD2
V gene: TRBV5-1

CDR3 DNA: TGTGCCAGCAGCCTACGGACTAGCGTGGAGACCCAGTACTTC
CDR3 protein: CASSLRTSVETQYF
clone size: .
J gene: TRBJ2-5
D gene: TRBD2
V gene: TRBV7-2

CDR3 DNA: TGCGCCAGCAGCTTGCGACTAGCGGGAGGGAGCGGGGAGCTGTTTTTT
CDR3 protein: CASSLRLAGGSGELFF
clone size: .
J gene: TRBJ2-2
D gene: TRBD2
V gene: TRBV5-1

CDR3 DNA: TGTGCCACCTCGGCGACAGGGAACACTGAAGCTTTCTTT
CDR3 protein: CATSATGNTEAFF
clone size: .
J gene: TRBJ1-1
D gene: .
V gene: TRBV10-3

CDR3 DNA: TGCAGCGTCGCCCCTGGACAGAGCGGGGAGGGCTATGGCTACACCTTC
CDR3 protein: CSVAPGQSGEGYGYTF
clone size: .
J gene: TRBJ1-2
D gene: .
V gene: TRBV29-1

CDR3 DNA: TGTGCCAGCAGCCCCTTCATCGGGCGGGGGGGATCGGCGCAGTATTTT
CDR3 protein: CASSPFIGRGGSAQYF
clone size: .
J gene: TRBJ2-3
D gene: TRBD2
V gene: TRBV7-2

CDR3 DNA: TGTGCCAGCAGTAGGGTAGCGGGAGGGCCACACAATGAGCAGTTCTTC
CDR3 protein: CASSRVAGGPHNEQFF
clone size: .
J gene: TRBJ2-1
D gene: TRBD2
V gene: TRBV6-4

CDR3 DNA: TGTGCCAGCAGCTCGACAGGGGGTGGAAACACCATATATTTT
CDR3 protein: CASSSTGGGNTIYF
clone size: .
J gene: TRBJ1-3
D gene: TRBD1
V gene: TRBV9

CDR3 DNA: TGTGCCAGCAGCTTTAGGACAGATAATGAAAAACTGTTTTTT
CDR3 protein: CASSFRTDNEKLFF
clone size: once
J gene: TRBJ1-4
D gene: .
V gene: TRBV5-4

CDR3 DNA: TGTGCCAGCAGCTTGTCCTGGGGGGGAGGGATTTCCTACGAGCAGTACTTC
CDR3 protein: CASSLSWGGGISYEQYF
clone size: few
J gene: TRBJ2-7
D gene: TRBD2
V gene: TRBV5-6

CDR3 DNA: TGCGCCAGCAGCTTGGGGACTAGCGGGTCCACAGATACGCAGTATTTT
CDR3 protein: CASSLGTSGSTDTQYF
clone size: .
J gene: TRBJ2-3
D gene: TRBD2
V gene: TRBV5-1

CDR3 DNA: TGTGCCAGCAGCTTAGCGGGGTCGGGAGGGTATATGTATTTT
CDR3 protein: CASSLAGSGGYMYF
clone size: .
J gene: TRBJ2-3
D gene: TRBD2
V gene: TRBV7-2

CDR3 DNA: TGTGCCAGCAGCCAAAGACAGTACACAGATACGCAGTATTTT
CDR3 protein: CASSQRQYTDTQYF
clone size: .
J gene: TRBJ2-3
D gene: .
V gene: TRBV5-4

CDR3 DNA: TGTGCCAGCAGGGAGACAGATTATAGCAATCAGCCCCAGCATTTT
CDR3 protein: CASRETDYSNQPQHF
clone size: .
J gene: TRBJ1-5
D gene: .
V gene: TRBV7-8

CDR3 DNA: TGTGCCAGCAGCGTATCGGGGACAGGGGGCGATGCTTTCTTT
CDR3 protein: CASSVSGTGGDAFF
clone size: .
J gene: TRBJ1-1
D gene: TRBD1
V gene: TRBV9

CDR3 DNA: TGTGCCAGCAGTGGAGGTTCGGAGCTCCTCGTCCACGAGCAGTACTTC
CDR3 protein: CASSGGSELLVHEQYF
clone size: once
J gene: TRBJ2-7
D gene: .
V gene: TRBV2